These T cell receptor beta chains were read from a single sample in a study of blood T cell repertoires in COVID-19. Measured with immunoSEQ multiplex PCR; TCRdb has only the in-frame clones, and not every one. The repertoire has tens of thousands of clones, 75% to 90% of them found once; the top ten carry roughly 8.3%. The specimen was peripheral blood. These receptors all come from a woman in her seventies with active COVID-19. The CDR3 runs from the conserved cysteine through the conserved F or W. A D gene is named only where the DNA matches it firmly. A clone size is listed for some rows: how often the clone was seen (once, few, many), or a class if it is expanded.

NA	TRBV6-1	TRBJ2-3	TRBD2	TGTGCCAGCAGTGTTGTTCTGGCGGCGGGAGGGTTGGATACGCAGTATTTT	CASSVVLAAGGLDTQYF
NA	TRBV11-2	TRBJ2-1	TRBD2	TGTGCCAGCAGCTTAGGATCTAGCGGGAGTTCCTACAATGAGCAGTTCTTC	CASSLGSSGSSYNEQFF
NA	TRBV6-5	TRBJ2-7	TRBD1	TGTGCCGCGGCTGACAGGGCGCGGTACGAGCAGTACTTC	CAAADRARYEQYF
NA	TRBV28	TRBJ1-1	TRBD1	TGTGCCAGCAGTTTACCCGGGACAGGGTTCACTGAAGCTTTCTTT	CASSLPGTGFTEAFF
NA	TRBV6-5	TRBJ2-7	NA	TGTGCCAGCAGCGTCGGGAGATCCTACGAGCAGTACTTC	CASSVGRSYEQYF
NA	TRBV11-2	TRBJ2-3	NA	TGTGCCAGCAGCTTAGAGAGGACCCGCGGGACGCAGTATTTT	CASSLERTRGTQYF
NA	TRBV28	TRBJ1-2	NA	TGTGCCAGCAGTTGGGCGAATGGCTACACCTTC	CASSWANGYTF
NA	TRBV2	TRBJ2-2	TRBD2	TGTGCCAGCAGACCTAGGACTAGCGGACGGACCGGGGAGCTGTTTTTT	CASRPRTSGRTGELFF
NA	TRBV7-8	TRBJ2-2	NA	TGTGCCAGCAGCCACCAGACAAGGCCCACCGGGGAGCTGTTTTTT	CASSHQTRPTGELFF
once	TRBV6-7	TRBJ2-3	TRBD2	TGTGCCAGCTCCTACTCCGGGACTAGCGGGGCGGGACCCAACACAGATACGCAGTATTTT	CASSYSGTSGAGPNTDTQYF
NA	TRBV29-1	TRBJ2-3	TRBD2	TGCAGCGTTGAAGATCGATTGGCGGGAGGGCCCGGAGATACGCAGTATTTT	CSVEDRLAGGPGDTQYF
NA	TRBV19	TRBJ2-1	TRBD1	TGTGCCAGTAGTATCCGGGACAGGGGCGGCAATGAGCAGTTCTTC	CASSIRDRGGNEQFF
NA	TRBV28	TRBJ2-1	TRBD2	TGTGCCAGCAGCTCTCTCCTAGCGGACTCCTACAATGAGCAGTTCTTC	CASSSLLADSYNEQFF
NA	TRBV5-1	TRBJ2-7	TRBD1	TGCGCCAGCAGCTATGGGACAGGGCCTTACGAGCAGTACTTC	CASSYGTGPYEQYF
NA	TRBV5-6	TRBJ1-4	TRBD1	TGTGCCAGCAGCTTTACAGGGGAAGGGGAAAAACTGTTTTTT	CASSFTGEGEKLFF
NA	TRBV29-1	TRBJ2-2	NA	TGCAGCGTTGTAATCTTAGCGGCCGGGGAGCTGTTTTTT	CSVVILAAGELFF
once	TRBV30	TRBJ2-5	TRBD1	TGTGCCTGGGGACAGGGGAGAGAGACCCAGTACTTC	CAWGQGRETQYF
NA	TRBV28	TRBJ1-4	TRBD1	TGTGCCAGCAGAGGGGGCACCTCAACTAATGAAAAACTGTTTTTT	CASRGGTSTNEKLFF
NA	TRBV28	TRBJ2-1	NA	TGTGCCAGCAGTGGCAGCGCGGAGGGCGAAAAATACAATGAGCAGTTCTTC	CASSGSAEGEKYNEQFF
NA	TRBV27	TRBJ1-1	TRBD1	TGTGCCAGCAGTTTATCAGGACAGGCCGTGAACACTGAAGCTTTCTTT	CASSLSGQAVNTEAFF
NA	TRBV12-3/TRBV12-4	TRBJ1-1	NA	TGTGCCAGCAGCCTTACCCGGGAAGGCGAAGCTTTCTTT	CASSLTREGEAFF
NA	TRBV18	TRBJ2-1	TRBD1	TGTGCCAGCTCACCCTTAGTGACAGGGGGCGATGAGCAGTTCTTC	CASSPLVTGGDEQFF
NA	TRBV19	TRBJ2-1	NA	TGTGCCAGTAGTATAGGCCCTCTAGAGCACAATGAGCAGTTCTTC	CASSIGPLEHNEQFF
NA	TRBV6-5	TRBJ2-7	NA	TGTGCCAGCACCCCCGCAGGGGCCCGTACCTACGAGCAGTACTTC	CASTPAGARTYEQYF
NA	TRBV28	TRBJ2-1	NA	TGTGCCAGCACCCCAGGTAAAGATTTTAATGAGCAGTTCTTC	CASTPGKDFNEQFF
NA	TRBV7-3	TRBJ1-6	TRBD1	TGTGCCAGCAGCCCAGAAGGACAGGGGGCGAGTAATTCACCCCTCCACTTT	CASSPEGQGASNSPLHF
NA	TRBV7-2	TRBJ2-7	TRBD2	TGTGCCAGCAGCTCCTCGTTTGTGGGAGGGGCCTACGAGCAGTACTTC	CASSSSFVGGAYEQYF
NA	TRBV18	TRBJ2-6	TRBD1	TGTGCCAGCTCACCTAAGGGACAGGGGTTTGTTGGGGCCAACGTCCTGACTTTC	CASSPKGQGFVGANVLTF
NA	TRBV6-5	TRBJ2-1	NA	TGTGCCAGCAGTCAGGGGAGCTCCTACAATGAGCAGTTCTTC	CASSQGSSYNEQFF
NA	TRBV6-5	TRBJ2-3	NA	TGTGCCAGTCAGACGCGGCCGACAGATACGCAGTATTTT	CASQTRPTDTQYF
NA	TRBV19	TRBJ1-5	NA	TGTGCCAGTAGTAGTACAGGGAACAATCAGCCCCAGCATTTT	CASSSTGNNQPQHF
NA	TRBV20-1	TRBJ2-2	NA	TGCAGTGCTAGTTTCAGGGGCGACACCGGGGAGCTGTTTTTT	CSASFRGDTGELFF
NA	TRBV19	TRBJ2-2	TRBD2	TGTGCCAGTAGTCCAGCGGGACCCGGGGAGCTGTTTTTT	CASSPAGPGELFF
NA	TRBV30	TRBJ1-1	NA	TGTGCCTGGAGTGTACCTCGGTTTGGTGGTACTGAAGCTTTCTTT	CAWSVPRFGGTEAFF
once	TRBV28	TRBJ1-2	TRBD1	TGTGCCAGCAGTTTATCAGGCTGGGGACAGGGGTATAATGGCTACACCTTC	CASSLSGWGQGYNGYTF
NA	TRBV28	TRBJ2-7	TRBD1	TGTGCCAGCAGCGCCGGGACAGGGCCCTACGAGCAGTACTTC	CASSAGTGPYEQYF
NA	TRBV7-8	TRBJ1-3	TRBD1	TGTGCCAGCAGCCTCCGGGACAGTACCTCTGGAAACACCATATATTTT	CASSLRDSTSGNTIYF
NA	TRBV11-1	TRBJ2-7	TRBD2	TGTGCCAGCAGCCCAAGGACTAGCGGGAGTTACGAGCAGTACTTC	CASSPRTSGSYEQYF
NA	TRBV10-3	TRBJ1-5	TRBD1	TGTGCCATCAGTGCCGGGACAGATTATAGCAATCAGCCCCAGCATTTT	CAISAGTDYSNQPQHF